Given below is one T cell receptor beta chain in context. The data belong to a study of blood T cell repertoires in COVID-19. Study details: Whether acute or convalescent, the COVID-19 samples came from the United States, Italy and Spain. Nucleic acid was either cDNA or gDNA, and it came from T cells, B-cell-depleted T cells, or PBMCs.

Original handling: Amplification of reference gene primers was used by the study to estimate nucleated cell counts. TCRdb's table, derived via immunoSEQ multiplex PCR, lists solely in-frame clones and lacks some. V, J and clone size reflect that table, while D and trimming were determined from the DNA. The sample yields under 350,000 clones, 75% to 90% seen once. Germline V gene lookup returns CDR1 LGHDT and CDR2 YNNKEL (reference sequence). V was pared by 4 bases and J by 2 bases, with 8 bases of the junction left unmatched. The CDR3 totals 16 residues. V is TRBV3-1 (or the pseudogene TRBV3-2) and J is TRBJ1-3; 7 bases align to TRBD1. The origin of this receptor is a man aged 40-49 years with acute or convalescent COVID-19. Sequencing used peripheral blood. The CDR3 nucleotides read TGTGCCAGCAGCCCTTTGGGACAGTTTACTGGAAACACCATATATTTT. Translating gives CASSPLGQFTGNTIYF.